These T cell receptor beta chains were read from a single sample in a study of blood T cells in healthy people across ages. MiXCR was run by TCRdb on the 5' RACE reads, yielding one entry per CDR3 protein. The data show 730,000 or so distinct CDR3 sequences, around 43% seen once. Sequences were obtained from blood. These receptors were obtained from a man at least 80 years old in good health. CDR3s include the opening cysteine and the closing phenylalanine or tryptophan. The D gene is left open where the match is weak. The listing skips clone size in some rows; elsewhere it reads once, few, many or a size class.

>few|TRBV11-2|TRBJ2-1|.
CASSNRLGNNEQFF
TGTGCCAGCAGTAATCGTTTAGGGAACAATGAGCAGTTCTTC
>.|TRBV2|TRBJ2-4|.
CASKRGESHPKYF
TGTGCCAGCAAGAGGGGGGAGTCCCACCCAAAGTACTTC
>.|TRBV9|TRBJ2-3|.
CASSSLTSTQYF
TGTGCCAGCAGCTCCCTAACCTCCACGCAGTATTTT
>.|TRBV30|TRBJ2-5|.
CAWSVAGTLQETQYF
TGTGCCTGGAGTGTAGCGGGGACACTCCAAGAGACCCAGTACTTC
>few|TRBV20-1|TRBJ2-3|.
CSARPWEIIDTQYF
TGCAGTGCTAGACCCTGGGAGATCATAGATACGCAGTATTTT
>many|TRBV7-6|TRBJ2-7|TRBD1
CASSFGTGTYEQYF
TGTGCCAGCAGCTTCGGGACAGGGACCTACGAGCAGTACTTC
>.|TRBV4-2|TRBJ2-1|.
CASSQGPSGPYNEQFF
TGTGCCAGCAGCCAAGGTCCCAGCGGGCCCTACAATGAGCAGTTCTTC
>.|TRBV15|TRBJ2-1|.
CATSGLSRRDYNEQFF
TGTGCCACCAGCGGACTTAGCAGACGAGACTACAATGAGCAGTTCTTC
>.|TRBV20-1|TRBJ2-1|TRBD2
CSAGKGLADVNYNEQFF
TGCAGTGCTGGAAAGGGACTAGCGGACGTTAATTACAATGAGCAGTTCTTC
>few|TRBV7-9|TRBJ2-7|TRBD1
CASSWTDRGPYEQYF
TGTGCCAGCAGCTGGACGGACAGGGGCCCCTACGAGCAGTACTTC
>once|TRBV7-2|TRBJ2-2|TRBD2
CASSLGLAGGAGELFF
TGTGCCAGCAGCTTAGGGCTAGCGGGAGGAGCCGGGGAGCTGTTTTTT
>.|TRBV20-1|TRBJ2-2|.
CSARDAELALRGELFF
TGCAGTGCTAGAGATGCGGAACTAGCCCTTAGGGGGGAGCTGTTTTTT
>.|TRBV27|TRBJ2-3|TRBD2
CASSLRGVSDNQPQYF
TGTGCCAGCAGTTTACGGGGGGTTTCTGACAATCAGCCCCAGTATTTT
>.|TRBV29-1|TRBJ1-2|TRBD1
CSVDPRGQNYGYTF
TGCAGCGTGGACCCCAGGGGGCAGAACTATGGCTACACCTTC
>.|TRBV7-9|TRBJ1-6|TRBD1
CASSLDGTGDSPLHF
TGTGCCAGCAGCTTAGATGGGACAGGGGATTCACCCCTCCACTTT
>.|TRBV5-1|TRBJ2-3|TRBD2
CANSSGLASTDTQYF
TGCGCCAACAGTTCGGGACTAGCGAGCACAGATACGCAGTATTTT
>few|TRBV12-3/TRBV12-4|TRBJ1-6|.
CASSPNGGINSPLHF
TGTGCCAGCAGTCCCAACGGAGGCATTAATTCACCCCTCCACTTT
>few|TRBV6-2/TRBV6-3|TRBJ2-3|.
CASSQTELVITDTQYF
TGTGCCAGCAGCCAGACAGAACTAGTGATCACAGATACGCAGTATTTT
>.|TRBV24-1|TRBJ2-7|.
CATSASELPTYEQYF
TGTGCCACCAGTGCTTCGGAACTACCAACGTACGAGCAGTACTTC
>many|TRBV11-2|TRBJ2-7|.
CASSPQPNRAAYEQYF
TGTGCCAGCAGCCCACAACCAAACAGGGCCGCCTACGAGCAGTACTTC
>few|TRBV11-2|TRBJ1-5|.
CASSLGGARNQPQHF
TGTGCCAGCAGCTTAGGCGGGGCGCGAAACCAGCCCCAGCATTTT
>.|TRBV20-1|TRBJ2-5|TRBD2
CSAGLAGGLGYNEQYF
TGCAGTGCTGGCCTAGCGGGAGGGTTGGGATACAATGAGCAGTACTTC
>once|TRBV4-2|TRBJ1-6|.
CASSQEEVNSPLHF
TGTGCCAGCAGCCAAGAAGAGGTGAATTCACCCCTCCACTTT
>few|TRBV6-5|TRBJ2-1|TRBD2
CASSRPGLEERSEQFF
TGTGCCAGCAGCCGACCAGGACTAGAGGAGCGGAGTGAGCAGTTCTTC
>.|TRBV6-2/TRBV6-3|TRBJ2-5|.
CASSYSTLREQYF
TGTGCCAGCAGTTACTCGACCTTACGGGAGCAGTACTTC
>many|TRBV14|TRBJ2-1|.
CASSQDQRWSEQFF
TGTGCCAGCAGCCAAGATCAGCGGTGGAGTGAGCAGTTCTTC
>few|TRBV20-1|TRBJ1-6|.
CSARDPGSSYNSPLHF
TGCAGTGCAAGGGACCCGGGGAGCTCCTATAATTCACCCCTCCACTTT
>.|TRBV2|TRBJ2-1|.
CASFREPLSCNEQFF
TGTGCCAGCTTCCGGGAACCCTTGTCCTGCAATGAGCAGTTCTTC
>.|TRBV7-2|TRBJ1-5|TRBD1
CASSLGQGTYQPQHF
TGTGCCAGCAGCTTGGGACAGGGGACCTATCAGCCCCAGCATTTT